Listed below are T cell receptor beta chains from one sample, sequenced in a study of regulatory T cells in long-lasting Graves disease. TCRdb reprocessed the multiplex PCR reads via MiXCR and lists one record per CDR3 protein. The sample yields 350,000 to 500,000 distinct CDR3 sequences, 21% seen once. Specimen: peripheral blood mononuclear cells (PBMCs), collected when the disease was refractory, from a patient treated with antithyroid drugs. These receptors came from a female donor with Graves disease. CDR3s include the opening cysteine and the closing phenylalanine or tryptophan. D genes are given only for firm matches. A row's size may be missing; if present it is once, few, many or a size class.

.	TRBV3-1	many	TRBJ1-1	CASSNKQRAMNTEAFF	TGTGCCAGCAGCAACAAACAACGTGCCATGAACACTGAAGCTTTCTTT
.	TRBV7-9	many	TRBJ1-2	CASSSSSTDLYGYTF	TGTGCCAGCAGCTCCTCCTCGACTGACCTCTATGGCTACACCTTC
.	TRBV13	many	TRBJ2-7	CASSLDPQNYEQYF	TGTGCCAGCAGCTTAGACCCCCAAAATTACGAGCAGTACTTC
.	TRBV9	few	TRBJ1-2	CASSPGTVRDGYTF	TGTGCCAGCAGCCCCGGGACCGTCCGGGATGGCTACACCTTC
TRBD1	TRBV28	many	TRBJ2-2	CASSFSQGDGELFF	TGTGCCAGCAGTTTCAGTCAGGGGGACGGGGAGCTGTTTTTT
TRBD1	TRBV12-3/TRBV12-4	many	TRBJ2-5	CASSRDRGETQYF	TGTGCCAGCAGCCGCGACAGGGGCGAGACCCAGTACTTC
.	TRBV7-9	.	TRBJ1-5	CASSDGQSQPQHF	TGTGCCAGCAGCGACGGACAGAGCCAGCCCCAGCATTTT
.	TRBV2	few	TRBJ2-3	CATKTGLVQDTQYF	TGTGCCACCAAGACAGGTCTTGTTCAAGATACGCAGTATTTT
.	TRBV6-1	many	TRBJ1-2	CASSRPGSYGYTF	TGTGCCAGCAGCCGGCCGGGCTCGTATGGCTACACCTTC
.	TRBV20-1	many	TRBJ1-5	CSARDRAFSNQPQHF	TGCAGTGCTAGAGATAGGGCTTTTAGCAATCAGCCCCAGCATTTT
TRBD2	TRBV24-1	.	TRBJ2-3	CATSETGTSGQDTQYF	TGTGCCACCAGTGAAACCGGGACTAGCGGTCAGGATACGCAGTATTTT
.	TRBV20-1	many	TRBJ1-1	CSAGGDTEAFF	TGCAGTGCTGGGGGGGACACTGAAGCTTTCTTT
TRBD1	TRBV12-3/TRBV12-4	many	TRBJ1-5	CASSRGTENQPQHF	TGTGCCAGCAGCCGCGGGACAGAAAATCAGCCCCAGCATTTT
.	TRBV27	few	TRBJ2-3	CASHPGTSMNTQYF	TGTGCCAGCCACCCCGGGACAAGCATGAATACGCAGTATTTT
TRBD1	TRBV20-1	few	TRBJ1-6	CSAFRQGNNSPLHF	TGCAGTGCTTTTCGACAGGGCAATAATTCACCCCTCCACTTT
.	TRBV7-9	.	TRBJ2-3	CASSLTGDTQYF	TGTGCCAGCAGCTTAACGGGGGATACGCAGTATTTT
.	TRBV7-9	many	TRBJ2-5	CASSLGWTDQETQYF	TGTGCCAGCAGCTTAGGCTGGACAGACCAAGAGACCCAGTACTTC
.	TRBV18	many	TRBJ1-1	CASSPPKQGLEAFF	TGTGCCAGCTCACCCCCGAAACAGGGTCTTGAAGCTTTCTTT
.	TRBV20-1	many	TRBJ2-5	CSATGRNQETQYF	TGCAGTGCTACCGGACGGAACCAAGAGACCCAGTACTTC
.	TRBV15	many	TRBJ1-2	CATSREGVNYGYTF	TGTGCCACCAGCAGAGAGGGGGTTAACTATGGCTACACCTTC
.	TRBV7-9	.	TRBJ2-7	CASSSSESYEQYF	TGTGCCAGCAGCTCCAGTGAATCCTACGAGCAGTACTTC
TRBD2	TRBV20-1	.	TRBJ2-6	CSATQGLAGGTGANVLTF	TGCAGTGCTACCCAGGGACTAGCGGGAGGTACTGGGGCCAACGTCCTGACTTTC
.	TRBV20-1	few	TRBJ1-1	CSARDVGGRDTEAFF	TGCAGTGCTAGGGACGTTGGGGGGAGGGATACTGAAGCTTTCTTT
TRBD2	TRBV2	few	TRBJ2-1	CASSLLAGGNNEQFF	TGTGCCAGCAGTCTTCTAGCGGGAGGGAACAATGAGCAGTTCTTC
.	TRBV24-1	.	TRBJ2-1	CATSDGLGEQFF	TGTGCCACCAGTGATGGGTTGGGGGAGCAGTTCTTC
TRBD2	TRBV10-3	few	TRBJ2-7	CAISESGTSQREQYF	TGTGCCATCAGTGAGTCTGGGACTAGCCAGCGTGAGCAGTACTTC
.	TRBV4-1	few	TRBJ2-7	CASSQGASSSYEQYF	TGCGCCAGCAGCCAAGGGGCAAGCAGCTCCTACGAGCAGTACTTC
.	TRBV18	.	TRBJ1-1	CASSQSDYTEAFF	TGTGCCAGCTCACAAAGCGATTACACTGAAGCTTTCTTT
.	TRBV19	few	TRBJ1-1	CASSIDLRGLNTEAFF	TGTGCCAGTAGTATAGATCTGCGGGGGCTGAACACTGAAGCTTTCTTT
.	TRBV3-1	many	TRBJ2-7	CASSRTAGLSGEQYF	TGTGCCAGCAGCCGAACAGCGGGTCTTTCCGGCGAGCAGTACTTC
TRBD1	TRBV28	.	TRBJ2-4	CASQPWDSRLAKNIQYF	TGTGCCAGCCAACCCTGGGACAGTCGATTAGCCAAAAACATTCAGTACTTC
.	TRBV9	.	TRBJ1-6	CASSHPVGGAGRNSPLHF	TGTGCCAGCAGCCACCCAGTGGGGGGAGCTGGGAGGAATTCACCCCTCCACTTT
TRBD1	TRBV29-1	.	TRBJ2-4	CSVLTGGQNIQYF	TGCAGCGTTTTGACAGGGGGCCAAAACATTCAGTACTTC
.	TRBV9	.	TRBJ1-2	CASSVGLGDGYTF	TGTGCCAGCAGCGTAGGGCTGGGCGATGGCTACACCTTC
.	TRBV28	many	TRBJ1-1	CASSFRRPGSVRKETEAFF	TGTGCCAGCAGTTTTCGCCGACCAGGGTCGGTGCGGAAAGAGACTGAAGCTTTCTTT
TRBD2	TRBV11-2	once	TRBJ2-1	CASSLLSGITYNEQFF	TGTGCCAGCAGCTTGCTTAGCGGGATAACCTACAATGAGCAGTTCTTC
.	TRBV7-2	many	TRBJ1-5	CASSLVGRDDQPQHF	TGTGCCAGCAGCTTAGTGGGCAGGGACGATCAGCCCCAGCATTTT
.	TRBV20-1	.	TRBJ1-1	CSAIGGTNTEAFF	TGCAGTGCCATCGGGGGGACGAACACTGAAGCTTTCTTT
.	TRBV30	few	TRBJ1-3	CAWSKTSGNTIYF	TGTGCCTGGAGTAAGACATCAGGAAACACCATATATTTT
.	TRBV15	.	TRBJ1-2	CATSRGEGDGYTF	TGTGCCACCAGCAGAGGGGAAGGAGATGGCTACACCTTC
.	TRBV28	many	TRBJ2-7	CASGWANPSEQYF	TGTGCCAGCGGGTGGGCCAACCCCTCCGAGCAGTACTTC
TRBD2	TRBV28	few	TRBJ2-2	CASRGPGGFTGELFF	TGTGCCAGCAGAGGTCCGGGAGGGTTCACCGGGGAGCTGTTTTTT
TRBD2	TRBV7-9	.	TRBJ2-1	CASSPTPTSGGYNEQFF	TGTGCCAGCAGCCCTACTCCTACTAGCGGGGGCTACAATGAGCAGTTCTTC
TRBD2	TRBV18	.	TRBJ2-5	CASSAYTGTSGSRRRETQYF	TGTGCCAGCTCAGCTTACACCGGGACTAGCGGGAGTAGACGGCGGGAGACCCAGTACTTC
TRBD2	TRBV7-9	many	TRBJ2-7	CASSFSGGYEQYF	TGTGCCAGCAGCTTTAGCGGGGGTTACGAGCAGTACTTC
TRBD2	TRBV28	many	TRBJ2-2	CASSLGLAKGELFF	TGTGCCAGCAGTCTCGGACTAGCGAAGGGGGAGCTGTTTTTT
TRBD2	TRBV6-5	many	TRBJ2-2	CASSSAGGTSGNTGELFF	TGTGCCAGCAGTTCGGCGGGCGGGACTAGCGGGAACACCGGGGAGCTGTTTTTT
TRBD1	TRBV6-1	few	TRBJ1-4	CASRSRQGSTNEKLFF	TGTGCCAGCAGATCACGACAGGGGAGCACTAATGAAAAACTGTTTTTT
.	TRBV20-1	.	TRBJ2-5	CSAPRWGFQETQYF	TGCAGTGCCCCTCGTTGGGGTTTCCAAGAGACCCAGTACTTC
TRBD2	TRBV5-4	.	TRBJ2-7	CASSPYLSGKSYEQYF	TGTGCCAGCAGTCCCTACCTAAGCGGGAAATCCTACGAGCAGTACTTC
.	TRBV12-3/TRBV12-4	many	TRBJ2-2	CASSFQGSTGELFF	TGTGCCAGCAGTTTCCAGGGCAGCACCGGGGAGCTGTTTTTT
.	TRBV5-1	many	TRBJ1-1	CASSLSYQGYTEAFF	TGCGCCAGCAGCTTATCGTACCAAGGGTACACTGAAGCTTTCTTT
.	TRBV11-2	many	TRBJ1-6	CASSSQSSYNSPLHF	TGTGCCAGCAGCTCCCAAAGCTCCTATAATTCACCCCTCCACTTT
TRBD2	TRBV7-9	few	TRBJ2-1	CASSLVLAGGQFF	TGTGCCAGCAGCTTAGTACTAGCGGGGGGGCAGTTCTTC
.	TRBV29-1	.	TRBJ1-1	CSVEEDNTEAFF	TGCAGCGTTGAAGAGGACAACACTGAAGCTTTCTTT
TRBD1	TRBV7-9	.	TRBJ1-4	CASSLVGTGVNEKLFF	TGTGCCAGCAGCTTGGTAGGGACAGGGGTTAATGAAAAACTGTTTTTT